This TCR beta chain is from a study of shared clonotypes between healthy human individuals (dated by TCRdb to about 2020). The study in broad terms: A couple of women and three men aged 18 to 49 years were included in the cohort. Per donor, leukapheresis produced somewhere between about 0.94 and 9.5 billion PBMCs. The study deeply sequenced blood TCR repertoires of several healthy adults to estimate repertoire size and the extent of clonotype sharing between individuals. To increase sequencing depth and limit assay-specific biases, TCR repertoire library preparation and sequencing were carried out by different laboratories using diverse techniques. For each donor, CD4 naive and CD4 memory were each run on three plates, CD8 naive on two plates, and CD8 memory on one plate.

Using the deep immunoSEQ assay, multiplex PCR amplified TCR CDR3 regions from genomic DNA. For each cell subset, the extracted genomic DNA was distributed evenly across all wells of several immunoSEQ 96-well plates, and each plate served as one replicate. Each replicate PCR for sorted subsets received approximately 200 ng genomic DNA, equal to about 30,000 T cell genomes. Purified libraries were measured with a Qubit 3.0 fluorometer, size-checked on a Bioanalyzer 2100, and measured again with the KAPA Library Quantification kit. Every immunoSEQ 96-well plate was sequenced on a separate single-read 150-cycle Illumina NextSeq 550 flow cell. In the original analysis: Because only junctional sequences without quality scores were contained in the immunoSEQ output, filtering matching that applied to full-length reads could not be performed. Sequences were annotated with PyIR, a Python wrapper for IgBLAST v1.9, using IMGT germline references to assign V/J genes and CDR3. Any read was removed if the V/J assignment was weak (E-value above 1e-6), the CDR3 was missing, or the read contained stop codons, out-of-frame junctions, or ambiguous translated residues. V3J clonotypes were defined as sequences sharing an identical inferred V gene, J gene, and CDR3 amino acid sequence. Percentage overlap between repertoires was computed as shared unique clonotypes divided by the size of the smaller repertoire. Richness of each repertoire was evaluated using RTK rarefaction, the Chao1 estimator, and Recon v2.1 estimates of unobserved clonotypes. Generation probabilities for all TCRbeta clonotypes obtained by the gDNA method from four donors were computed using OLGA. TCRdb took this table from immuneACCESS and kept in-frame rearrangements with V and J called. Such tables lack part of the clones; where checked against another copy, unresolved V genes explain under half of the gap, and the rest is unexplained. The V and J calls and clone size were taken over from that table, and D and trimming were inferred from the DNA. Present in this sample are over 700,000 clones, over 60% of which were seen just once. The leading ten clones occupy 1.8% of the sample.

The research as a whole found: Based on pairwise subsampling, the degree of clonotype sharing among donors was expected to be affected by sequencing depth. Even with the large sequencing depth, rarefaction of the sorted-subset datasets indicated that sequencing was incomplete. Because the study included only a small number of donors, the genetic and exposure-history diversity represented was limited. Higher generation probabilities were observed for clonotypes shared by all four sorted-subset donors than for non-shared clonotypes. Larger estimated clonotype richness was generally found for naive subsets than for memory subsets. Only blood was sampled, and tissue TCR repertoires likely differ from those in blood. Sharing across a few donors was observed for around 5% of naive CD4, under 4% of naive CD8, over 2% of memory CD4, and around 0.44% of memory CD8 clonotypes.

This clone has only one observation. Its specific antigen is unknown. No much larger clone exists at a distance of one base, and base qualities are not known. Healthy HIV-negative adults with no recently reported acute infections or vaccinations were included as donors. Every donor was a Caucasian adult residing in Nashville, Tennessee, USA. Magnetic negative selection was used to enrich CD4+ T cells, after which naive cells were positively selected on CD45RA and the negative fraction became the memory subset. After blood collection by leukapheresis, PBMCs were isolated using Ficoll-Histopaque density gradient centrifugation and then cryopreserved in the vapor phase of liquid nitrogen. Analytical flow cytometry was used to check the purity and quantity of every magnetically sorted T cell population. Genomic DNA was isolated from every sorted fraction and measured by UV absorbance on a Nanodrop 2000c.

This receptor was identified in a woman aged 25 to 39 in good health. Sequencing input: memory CD4+ T cells sorted from blood. The cell subset or site label, read with the paper, signifies: CD45RA-negative fraction.

The CDR3 amino acid sequence is: CASSFEGRETQYF. The bases read TGCGCCAGCAGCTTCGAGGGGAGGGAGACCCAGTACTTC. The chain is encoded by TRBV5-1 joined to TRBJ2-5; the best D guess is TRBD2, with 6 bases matching. Trimming removed 2 bases from V and 5 bases from J, leaving 10 bases between the germline ends. The CDR3 holds 13 amino acids from the cysteine to the phenylalanine. Only the CDR3 DNA stays, 39 bases, in frame from base 1. CDR1 and CDR2, per the germline V gene, are SGHRS and YFSETQ.